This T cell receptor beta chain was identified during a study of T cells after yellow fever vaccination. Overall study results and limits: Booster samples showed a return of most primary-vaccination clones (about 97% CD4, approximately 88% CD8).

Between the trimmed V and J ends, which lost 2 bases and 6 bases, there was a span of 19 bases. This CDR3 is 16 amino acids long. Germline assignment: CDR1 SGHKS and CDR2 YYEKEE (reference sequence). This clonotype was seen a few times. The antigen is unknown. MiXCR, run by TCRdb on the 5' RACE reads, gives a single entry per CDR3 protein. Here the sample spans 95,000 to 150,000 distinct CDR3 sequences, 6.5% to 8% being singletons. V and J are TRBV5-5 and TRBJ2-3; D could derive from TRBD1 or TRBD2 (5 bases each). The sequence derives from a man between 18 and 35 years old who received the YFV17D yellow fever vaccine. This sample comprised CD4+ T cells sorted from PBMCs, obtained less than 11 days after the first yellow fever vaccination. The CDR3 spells CASSLRSRGEGDTQYF. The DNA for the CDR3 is TGTGCCAGCAGCTTACGTTCGAGGGGTGAGGGTGATACGCAGTATTTT.